The 25 T cell receptor beta chains below were found in one sample sequenced in a study of T-cell reconstitution after alpha-beta-depleted transplantation in children. Unique molecular identifiers were incorporated into the prepared TCRbeta library. TCRdb analysed the PCR reads with MiXCR anew, one entry per CDR3 protein. Of about 500,000 distinct CDR3 sequences detected, approximately 29% appear once; the ten largest clones hold under 3%. Specimen: PBMCs from the stem cell graft donor, collected from the stem cell graft. These receptors were taken from a human donor who donated a stem cell graft to a child with aplastic anemia.

V and J are TRBV12-3 or TRBV12-4 and TRBJ1-5; 9 bases agree with TRBD1. Trimming at V came to 5 bases and at J to 6 bases, leaving 11 bases not matched to a gene. The CDR3 consists of 16 residues. The DNA of the CDR3 is TGTGCCAGCAGTCCGGGGACAGGGACACTGGGTCAGCCCCAGCATTTT. Translated: CASSPGTGTLGQPQHF.

CDR3 sequence (DNA): TGCAGTGCTCCCCAAGCGGTTCCAGATACGCAGTATTTT. This translates into CSAPQAVPDTQYF. This chain connects TRBV20-1 to TRBJ2-3, with D perhaps TRBD2 (5 bases). This CDR3 has 13 residues. Germline V CDR1 and CDR2: DFQATT, SNEGSKA (reference sequence). V was trimmed by 5 bases and J by 4 bases, leaving 13 bases between them.

The V gene is TRBV7-2, the J gene TRBJ2-3; 7 bases match TRBD2. Germline CDR1 SGHTA, CDR2 FQGNSA. Trimming at V came to 1 base and at J to 5 bases, leaving 9 bases not matched to a gene. There are 16 residues in the CDR3. In DNA form, the CDR3 reads TGTGCCAGCAGCTTAGGGGGAGGGCCAGGAGTAGATACGCAGTATTTT. It specifies CASSLGGGPGVDTQYF.

The sample holds many counts of this clonotype. This rearrangement joins TRBV20-1 to TRBJ1-5; unclear D gene. Germline CDR1 is DFQATT and CDR2 is SNEGSKA (reference sequence). The CDR3 is made up of 12 amino acids. The ends were cut back, 5 bases at V and 5 bases at J, with 10 bases in the middle. CDR3: CSARTGDQPQHF. For the CDR3, the DNA is TGCAGTGCTCGGACGGGTGATCAGCCCCAGCATTTT.

DNA of the CDR3: TGCAGTGCTAGAGCTGGGGGATCCAGCTATGGCTACACCTTC. Translation: CSARAGGSSYGYTF. This rearrangement joins TRBV20-1 to TRBJ1-2; the D gene is possibly TRBD1 (5 bases). Germline CDR1 and CDR2: DFQATT and SNEGSKA (reference sequence). CDR3 length: 14 residues. The ends were cut back, 1 base at V and 4 bases at J, with 13 bases in the middle.

This clonotype was seen a handful of times. The CDR3 is CSVASTGARTGELFF. CDR3 in DNA: TGCAGCGTTGCGTCGACAGGGGCAAGGACCGGGGAGCTGTTTTTT. This chain joins TRBV29-1 and TRBJ2-2, with 8 nucleotides matching TRBD1. V trimming: 4 bases; J trimming: 5 bases; junction bases outside the gene matches: 9. Germline V gene sequence: CDR1 SQVTM, CDR2 ANQGSEA. The CDR3 runs to 15 residues.

This chain joins TRBV7-6 and TRBJ2-2; unclear D gene. V was pared by 4 bases and J by 5 bases, with 17 bases between. The CDR3 runs 16 residues. Per germline, CDR1 SGHVS and CDR2 FNYEAQ. CDR3 protein: CASSSLMRASTGELFF. Written as DNA, the CDR3 is TGTGCCAGCAGCTCCCTTATGCGAGCTTCTACCGGGGAGCTGTTTTTT.

The chain links TRBV5-5 to TRBJ1-1, with a tentative D call TRBD1 (5 bases). The CDR3 loop spans 14 amino acids. Germline values: CDR1 SGHKS, CDR2 YYEKEE (reference sequence). V shed 4 bases and J shed 0 bases, with 10 bases lying between them. The chain's CDR3 is CASSRAGVNTEAFF. CDR3 nucleotide sequence: TGTGCCAGCAGCCGAGCGGGGGTGAACACTGAAGCTTTCTTT. The whole variable domain, remainder taken from reference TRBV5-5 and TRBJ1-1, is DAGVTQSPTHLIKTRGQQVTLRCSPISGHKSVSWYQQVLGQGPQFIFQYYEKEERGRGNFPDRFSARQFPNYSSELNVNALLLGDSALYLCASSRAGVNTEAFFGQGTRLTVV.

This clonotype occurred a few times. The CDR3 DNA follows: TGTGCCAGCAGCTTACCGGGACAGGGGGCGCGCGATGAGCAGTTCTTC. Its protein is CASSLPGQGARDEQFF. The genes are TRBV7-9 and TRBJ2-1, with 12 bases fitting TRBD1. CDR1 SEHNR and CDR2 FQNEAQ come from the germline V gene (reference sequence). This CDR3 contains 16 residues. Trimming removed 2 bases from V and 8 bases from J; junction bases left unmatched: 7.

This clonotype was recorded once. The V and J genes are TRBV7-9 and TRBJ2-3; D may match TRBD1 or TRBD2 (5 bases each). Trimming left V 8 bases short and J 3 bases short, with 18 bases between. CDR1 SEHNR and CDR2 FQNEAQ come from the germline V gene (reference sequence). The CDR3 length is 15 residues. The CDR3 sequence is CASGPWGTGTDTQYF. Here the CDR3 DNA reads TGTGCCAGCGGACCTTGGGGGACGGGTACAGATACGCAGTATTTT. The whole variable domain, remainder taken from reference TRBV7-9 and TRBJ2-3, is DTGVSQNPRHKITKRGQNVTFRCDPISEHNRLYWYRQTLGQGPEFLTYFQNEAQLEKSRLLSDRFSAERPKGSFSTLEIQRTEQGDSAMYLCASGPWGTGTDTQYFGPGTRLTVL.

The V call is TRBV11-2, the J call TRBJ2-1; 8 bases match TRBD2. Germline-derived CDR1 and CDR2 are SGHAT and FQNNGV. This CDR3 is 19 amino acids long. J was trimmed by 0 bases and V by 5 bases; bases with no gene match: 15. The CDR3 DNA reads as TGTGCCAGCAGCCCACGAACCGGGACTAGAGGGGACTCCTACAATGAGCAGTTCTTC. As protein: CASSPRTGTRGDSYNEQFF.

A few counts support this clonotype. The rearrangement links TRBV5-6 to TRBJ2-1; D is perhaps TRBD1 or TRBD2 (6 bases each). CDR3 size: 12 residues. The germline V and J ends were trimmed by 4 bases and 10 bases, with 12 bases remaining between them. Germline-derived CDR1 and CDR2 are SGHDT and YYEEEE. The CDR3 loop reads CASSATGREQFF. CDR3 DNA: TGTGCCAGCAGCGCAACAGGGAGGGAGCAGTTCTTC.

The chain recombines TRBV5-1 with TRBJ2-2; 8 nucleotides agree with TRBD1. Trimming at V came to 4 bases and at J to 0 bases, leaving 5 bases not matched to a gene. The CDR3 spans 16 residues. CDR1 is SGHRS and CDR2 is YFSETQ in the germline V gene. The CDR3 loop reads CASSPRDRTNTGELFF. CDR3 in DNA: TGCGCCAGCAGCCCGCGGGACAGGACGAACACCGGGGAGCTGTTTTTT.

This clonotype was counted between two and nine times. The chain has TRBV6-1 and TRBJ2-7, with a possible D match to TRBD2 (6 bases). The CDR3 has 14 residues. Germline V gene lookup returns CDR1 MNHNS and CDR2 SASEGT. The V gene lost 6 bases and the J gene lost 3 bases, with 15 bases spanning the gap. The CDR3 is CASRIERVNYEQYF. The DNA for the CDR3 is TGTGCCAGCAGAATCGAGCGGGTGAACTACGAGCAGTACTTC.

The table lists this clonotype with a few counts. CDR3 region: CATSRGQGASEQYV. In nucleotides, the CDR3 is TGTGCCACCAGCAGGGGACAGGGGGCGAGCGAGCAGTACGTC. The J gene is TRBJ2-7, the V gene TRBV15, with 12 bases lining up with TRBD1. CDR1 is LNHNV, CDR2 YYDKDF, per germline (reference sequence). J lost 6 bases, V lost 3 bases, and 3 bases had no gene match. The CDR3 runs to 14 residues.

V and J are TRBV4-2 and TRBJ2-2; D uncertain. V was cut by 3 bases and J by 2 bases, with 16 bases left in between. This CDR3 contains 17 residues. Germline CDR1 reads LGHNA; CDR2 reads YNFKEQ. For the CDR3, the DNA is TGTGCCAGCAGCCAGATAAAACCGGGCCTTAACACCGGGGAGCTGTTTTTT. It specifies CASSQIKPGLNTGELFF.

This clonotype was observed a handful of times. The chain uses TRBV20-1 and TRBJ1-1; the match to TRBD1 covers 8 bases. This CDR3 is built from 14 residues. The germline gives CDR1 DFQATT, CDR2 SNEGSKA (reference sequence). V lost 5 bases to trimming and J lost 1 base; unmatched junction nucleotides: 6. The DNA of the CDR3 is TGCAGTGCTGTGACAGGGGCTTCGAACACTGAAGCTTTCTTT. Translated: CSAVTGASNTEAFF.

The chain employs TRBV11-2 and TRBJ2-3; 8 nucleotides match TRBD2. The CDR3 covers 15 residues. Germline V gene lookup returns CDR1 SGHAT and CDR2 FQNNGV. The trim removed 7 bases at V and 2 bases at J, leaving 8 bases unmatched. CDR3 region: CASTSETSDTDTQYF. Written as DNA, the CDR3 is TGTGCCAGCACCTCGGAGACTAGCGACACAGATACGCAGTATTTT. Supplemented by reference TRBV11-2 and TRBJ2-3, the full variable domain reads EAGVAQSPRYKIIEKRQSVAFWCNPISGHATLYWYQQILGQGPKLLIQFQNNGVVDDSQLPKDRFSAERLKGVDSTLKIQPAKLEDSAVYLCASTSETSDTDTQYFGPGTRLTVL.

The chain recombines TRBV6-5 with TRBJ2-2; 7 positions agree with TRBD1. Per the germline V gene, CDR1 is MNHEY and CDR2 is SVGAGI. After removal of 0 bases from V and 1 base from J, the junction contained 5 bases not matched to a gene. This CDR3 is built from 17 residues. The CDR3 reads CASSYSKAGGNTGELFF. The CDR3 coding sequence is TGTGCCAGCAGTTACTCGAAGGCAGGGGGGAACACCGGGGAGCTGTTTTTT.

The gene calls are TRBV11-3 and TRBJ2-2; 7 bases are shared with TRBD1. In germline, CDR1 is SGHNT, CDR2 YENEEA. The CDR3 has 17 amino acids. Germline trimming cut 4 bases from V and 7 bases from J; bases unmatched to any gene: 15. CDR3 in DNA: TGTGCCAGCAGCTGGACAGGAAATCGGCGAACGGGCGGGGAGCTGTTTTTT. This translates into CASSWTGNRRTGGELFF.

CDR3 nucleotide sequence: TGCAGCGTCTTCTATGGAAACACCATATATTTT. Translated, it gives CSVFYGNTIYF. This sequence joins TRBV29-1 and TRBJ1-3; D is unresolved. CDR1 is SQVTM and CDR2 is ANQGSEA in the germline V gene. This CDR3 has 11 residues. V shed 6 bases and J shed 3 bases, with 6 bases lying between them.

The CDR3 region is CAISRTGPGSDEKLFF. The CDR3 nucleotides are TGTGCCATCAGTCGGACAGGGCCTGGGAGTGATGAAAAACTGTTTTTT. The J gene is TRBJ1-4, the V gene TRBV10-3, with 8 nucleotides matching TRBD1. Germline lookup yields CDR1 ENHRY and CDR2 SYGVKD. This CDR3 contains 16 residues. The trim removed 5 bases at V and 6 bases at J, leaving 11 bases unmatched.

The chain combines TRBV27 with TRBJ2-1, with unresolved D. Germline V gene sequence: CDR1 MNHEY, CDR2 SMNVEV (reference sequence). V was clipped by 4 bases and J by 2 bases, with 12 bases between them. The CDR3 extends over 15 amino acids. DNA for the CDR3: TGTGCCAGCAGTTCCCAGACATCCCCCTACAATGAGCAGTTCTTC. Amino acid sequence: CASSSQTSPYNEQFF.

The genes are TRBV7-2 and TRBJ2-2; D call uncertain. The CDR3 spans 11 residues. CDR1 and CDR2 (germline): SGHTA, FQGNSA. The V end was cut by 4 bases, the J end by 6 bases, with 3 bases between. The CDR3 region is CASSSPGELFF. For the CDR3, the DNA is TGTGCCAGCAGCTCTCCCGGGGAGCTGTTTTTT.

The chain uses TRBV21-1 and TRBJ1-2; the table's D call, TRBD1, has no DNA check behind it. TRBV21-1 is deemed a pseudogene. The CDR3 extends over 11 amino acids. The CDR3 coding sequence is TGTGCCAGCAGCAAACAGGGTGGCTACACCTTC. It encodes CASSKQGGYTF.